Listed below are T cell receptor beta chains from one sample, sequenced in a study of graft-versus-host responses after intestinal transplantation. The assay was immunoSEQ multiplex PCR, and TCRdb's table has in-frame clones only and misses some. The sample comprises tens of thousands of clones, roughly 90% of which are singletons, and roughly 17% rests with the top ten. The source was ileum tissue, collected 200 to 210 days after intestinal transplant. These receptors were collected from a human patient who received an intestinal transplant, so some T cells may come from the graft donor. CDR3s include the opening cysteine and the closing phenylalanine or tryptophan. Fields, in order: CDR3 DNA, CDR3 protein, J gene, V gene, clone size, D gene. A D gene is named only where the DNA matches it firmly. Part of the rows lack a size; the others show once, few, many or a class for expanded clones.

TGTGCCAGCTCACCGGGACAGCTCACTGAAGCTTTCTTT,CASSPGQLTEAFF,TRBJ1-1,TRBV18,-,TRBD1
TGCGCCAGCACCGGGACTAGCGGGTACGAGCAGTACTTC,CASTGTSGYEQYF,TRBJ2-7,TRBV5-1,-,TRBD2
TGTGCCAGCAGCTTATGGATCGGGGGACAGGGGAACACCGGGGAGCTGTTTTTT,CASSLWIGGQGNTGELFF,TRBJ2-2,TRBV11-2,-,TRBD1
TGTGCCAGTAGTACGGATATCTACAATGAGCAGTTCTTC,CASSTDIYNEQFF,TRBJ2-1,TRBV19,few,-
TGTGCCACCCGACCGGGACACTCCTACGAGCAGTACTTC,CATRPGHSYEQYF,TRBJ2-7,TRBV27,-,-
TGCGCCAGCAGCTCTGATCCCCAGGGATTGTACTATGGCTACACCTTC,CASSSDPQGLYYGYTF,TRBJ1-2,TRBV4-1,-,-
TGCGCCAGCAGCCTCCCGGATTTGGGGGACACAGATACGCAGTATTTT,CASSLPDLGDTDTQYF,TRBJ2-3,TRBV5-1,-,-
TGTGCCAGCAGCTTCAATTACTACGAGCAGTACTTC,CASSFNYYEQYF,TRBJ2-7,TRBV5-8,few,-
TGCAGCGTTGGGGCCCCCTACAATGAGCAGTTCTTC,CSVGAPYNEQFF,TRBJ2-1,TRBV29-1,-,-
TGTGCCAGCAAATCTGGGGCCAACGTCCTGACTTTC,CASKSGANVLTF,TRBJ2-6,TRBV28,once,-
TGCGCCAGCAGCCAAGTTCATCTAGCGGTAATGAGCTCTGGGGCCAACGTCCTGACTTTC,CASSQVHLAVMSSGANVLTF,TRBJ2-6,TRBV4-1,-,TRBD2
TGCGCCAGCAGCTTGGAAGGGCCCAGGCAGTTCTTC,CASSLEGPRQFF,TRBJ2-1,TRBV5-1,-,-
TGTGCCAGCAGTTACTACAGGGACACAGATACGCAGTATTTT,CASSYYRDTDTQYF,TRBJ2-3,TRBV6-5,-,-
TGCAGCGTGGAAAAAGTGGGGAGGGGCACAGATACGCAGTATTTT,CSVEKVGRGTDTQYF,TRBJ2-3,TRBV29-1,-,TRBD2
TGTGCCAGCAGCTTACAAGTCGAGCAGTGCTTC,CASSLQVEQCF,TRBJ2-7,TRBV11-2,-,-
TGCCCGGACAGGGGGAGAGACACTGAAGCTTTCTTT,CPDRGRDTEAFF,TRBJ1-1,TRBV6-4,-,TRBD1
TGTGCCAGCAGCTTGACCGACCGCTATGGCTACACCTTC,CASSLTDRYGYTF,TRBJ1-2,TRBV6-5,-,-
TGTGCCAGCAGTTACTCGAACCCTTCCTACAATGAGCAGTTCTTC,CASSYSNPSYNEQFF,TRBJ2-1,TRBV6-5,-,-
TGTGCCAGCAGCAACTTCGGCGAGGGCGAGCAGTACTTC,CASSNFGEGEQYF,TRBJ2-7,TRBV2,-,-
TGTGCCAGCAAGGACAGGGGTGACAATCAGCCCCAGCATTTT,CASKDRGDNQPQHF,TRBJ1-5,TRBV6-1,-,TRBD1
TGTGCCAGCGGGGGTTTCTACGAGCAGTACTTC,CASGGFYEQYF,TRBJ2-7,TRBV28,-,-
TGCGCCAGCAGCCAAGTGTCCGGGGAGACCCAGTACTTC,CASSQVSGETQYF,TRBJ2-5,TRBV4-1,-,-
TGTGCCAGTAGTATAGTTAGGAGGGTCGGGGCCGGGGAGCTGTTTTTT,CASSIVRRVGAGELFF,TRBJ2-2,TRBV19,-,-
TGTGCCAGCAGTTTGGAGACAGGGTTAAAAGGGGCCAACGTCCTGACTTTC,CASSLETGLKGANVLTF,TRBJ2-6,TRBV28,-,TRBD1
TGTGCCAGCAGTGGACAGGGGTTACTTTCACCCCTCCACTTT,CASSGQGLLSPLHF,TRBJ1-6,TRBV25-1,-,TRBD1
TGCGCCAGCAGCTTGGACCCAGCGGGGGTGCGGGAGACCCAGTACTTC,CASSLDPAGVRETQYF,TRBJ2-5,TRBV5-1,-,TRBD2
TGCGCCAGCAGCTCAACGGGACAGGGTCTTTTCGAGACCCAGTACTTC,CASSSTGQGLFETQYF,TRBJ2-5,TRBV5-1,once,TRBD1
TGTGCCAGCAGTTTATTGACAGGGGGATCGGATGAAAAACTGTTTTTT,CASSLLTGGSDEKLFF,TRBJ1-4,TRBV28,-,TRBD1
TGTGCCAGCAGCACTGCATGGGGCGAGCAGTACTTC,CASSTAWGEQYF,TRBJ2-7,TRBV7-6,-,-
TGTGCCAGCAGCTTAGTACCGGGACAGGGCCCCAACTATGGCTACACCTTC,CASSLVPGQGPNYGYTF,TRBJ1-2,TRBV13,-,TRBD1
TGTGCCAGCTCACCATCGAGCGGGGGGGCCTACAATGAGCAGTTCTTC,CASSPSSGGAYNEQFF,TRBJ2-1,TRBV18,-,TRBD2
TGCAGCGCGCCCGGGTCGGGGATGAACACTGAAGCTTTCTTT,CSAPGSGMNTEAFF,TRBJ1-1,TRBV29-1,-,-
TGCAGCGTGGCGACAGAAATAAATCAGCCCCAGCATTTT,CSVATEINQPQHF,TRBJ1-5,TRBV29-1,once,-
TGTGCCATCAGTGAGTCGATGTTTATTGAGCAGTTCTTC,CAISESMFIEQFF,TRBJ2-1,TRBV10-3,-,-
TGTGCCAGTAGAGGGACAGCCGGGGGGGGGAAACTGTTTTTT,CASRGTAGGGKLFF,TRBJ1-4,TRBV19,-,TRBD1
TGTGCCAGCAGGACAGGGGAGCCCTACAATGAGCAGTTCTTC,CASRTGEPYNEQFF,TRBJ2-1,TRBV2,-,TRBD1
TGTGCCAGCAGCGGCGTCGGGGGGAATCAGCCCCAGCATTTT,CASSGVGGNQPQHF,TRBJ1-5,TRBV5-6,-,-
TGTGCCACCAGCAGAGATATAGGGATCTATGGCTACACCTTC,CATSRDIGIYGYTF,TRBJ1-2,TRBV15,-,-
TGTGCCAGCAGTTTCGGGACTCCCCGTCTCGAGCAGTACTTC,CASSFGTPRLEQYF,TRBJ2-7,TRBV2,-,-
TGTGCCAGCAGTTTAGACGGGTTAGCACACTACGAGCAGTACTTC,CASSLDGLAHYEQYF,TRBJ2-7,TRBV27,-,-
TGTGCCAGCAGTGCCCAGGGACCCGCGGGGGAGCAGTACTTC,CASSAQGPAGEQYF,TRBJ2-7,TRBV2,-,-
TGCGCCAGCAGCCAAGGGGAGAGTGCCTACACCTTC,CASSQGESAYTF,TRBJ1-2,TRBV4-1,-,-